The clone carrying this T cell receptor beta chain was detected a few times. The antigen remains undetermined. What was sequenced were expressed TCRB transcripts, since all of the isolated RNA had been reverse transcribed. TCRdb's copy holds only in-frame clones and misses some; the assay was immunoSEQ multiplex PCR. The table records 240,000 or so clones, around 13% of them present only once. Trimming shortened V by 2 bases and J by 3 bases, and 11 bases separated the two germline ends. This CDR3 comprises 14 residues. Germline loops: CDR1 MNHNS, CDR2 SASEGT. Every donor had blood drawn once into heparin, approximately 110 mL on average. This sample was included in a study of beta chain features in type 1 diabetes. Study findings and constraints: Patients with Type 1 diabetes showed moderately but significantly shorter TCRB CDR3s in all four CD4+ subsets. Any role of HLA type in TCRB rearrangement remained unresolved here. PCR could preferentially amplify shorter templates, alike in patients and controls.

This clonotype was obtained from a man aged 30-40 years with type 1 diabetes. The sample was naive CD4+ T cells from blood. The genes are TRBV6-1 and TRBJ2-7, with TRBD1 as a possible D gene (5 bases). The CDR3 reads CASSETGRRYEQYF. In nucleotides, the CDR3 is TGTGCCAGCAGTGAAACAGGTCGTCGCTACGAGCAGTACTTC.